These 23 T cell receptor beta chains share one sample of origin, sequenced in a study of T cell changes during pregnancy in multiple sclerosis. Sequenced by immunoSEQ multiplex PCR; TCRdb stores in-frame clones only, minus some. The repertoire holds fewer than 85,000 clones, approximately 90% seen once, with 1.5% to 2% in the top ten. Source: peripheral blood, taken in the first trimester of pregnancy. The receptors derive from a female donor in good health, enrolled as a control in a pregnancy study.

The chain couples TRBV2 to TRBJ2-3; 8 bases match TRBD1. The germline V gene encodes CDR1 SNHLY and CDR2 FYNNEI. V lost 3 bases and J lost 4; bases outside the gene matches: 12. The CDR3 runs to 17 residues. The CDR3 sequence is CASSETPRGRKADTQYF. CDR3 sequence (DNA): TGTGCCAGCAGTGAGACCCCCAGGGGGCGCAAGGCAGATACGCAGTATTTT.

The chain links TRBV7-6 to TRBJ2-5; possibly TRBD2 for D (6 bases). The length of the CDR3 is 13 residues. V dropped 5 bases and J dropped 2 bases, with 9 bases sitting between them. CDR1 and CDR2 from the germline V gene are SGHVS and FNYEAQ. CDR3: CASSPREQETQYF. CDR3 DNA: TGTGCCAGCAGCCCCCGGGAGCAAGAGACCCAGTACTTC.

This clone was detected once. CDR3 sequence: CASSLQADSYEQYF. Written as DNA, the CDR3 is TGTGCCAGCAGTCTACAGGCTGACTCCTACGAGCAGTACTTC. The chain employs TRBV27 and TRBJ2-7; TRBD1 might be the D (5 bases). CDR3 length: 14 amino acids. Looked up from germline, CDR1 is MNHEY and CDR2 is SMNVEV (reference sequence). Trimming stripped 5 bases from V and 0 bases from J, with 11 bases between.

The chain carries TRBV27 and TRBJ1-5, with D tentatively TRBD1 (5 bases). Germline V CDR1 and CDR2: MNHEY, SMNVEV (reference sequence). The CDR3 extends over 13 amino acids. V was pared by 3 bases and J by 6 bases, with 9 bases between. For the CDR3, the DNA is TGTGCCAGCAGTTTCGGGGGGAGTCAGCCCCAGCATTTT. The encoded protein is CASSFGGSQPQHF.

J is TRBJ2-3 and V is TRBV6-1; D gene ambiguous. Between the trimmed V and J ends, which lost 6 bases and 1 base, there was a span of 8 bases. This CDR3 spans 13 amino acids. Germline V lookup: CDR1 MNHNS, CDR2 SASEGT. The CDR3 DNA follows: TGTGCCAGCAGGGCCACAGGCACAGATACGCAGTATTTT. Protein sequence: CASRATGTDTQYF.

This chain uses TRBV7-9 with TRBJ2-1; 7 nucleotides agree with TRBD2. The CDR3 covers 14 residues. The junction had 7 bases not matched to a gene; V was cut back by 4 bases and J by 7 bases. Germline CDR1 SEHNR, CDR2 FQNEAQ (reference sequence). The chain's CDR3 is CASSSRGSLNEQFF. Written as DNA, the CDR3 is TGTGCCAGCAGCTCCCGCGGGAGTCTGAATGAGCAGTTCTTC.

J is TRBJ2-2 and V is TRBV5-4; unclear D gene. Germline V lookup: CDR1 SGHNT, CDR2 YYREEE (reference sequence). The CDR3 is 13 residues long. The V end lost 4 bases, the J end lost 5 bases, and 9 bases lay between the germline ends. Here the CDR3 DNA reads TGTGCCAGCAGCAGAGCCGGGACCGGGGAGCTGTTTTTT. Its translation: CASSRAGTGELFF.

The chain employs TRBV6-4 and TRBJ1-1; TRBD1 agrees at 12 bases. This CDR3 comprises 19 residues. Germline CDR1 reads MRHNA; CDR2 reads SNTAGT. V gave up 5 bases and J gave up 8 bases; unmatched junction bases: 21. DNA for the CDR3: TGTGCCAGCAGTCCCTTCCGCCGGGACAGGGGGCCCCGGGAAGGGGAAGCTTTCTTT. Encoded protein: CASSPFRRDRGPREGEAFF.

This clone appeared a few times. The chain has TRBV19 and TRBJ1-4; 9 bases line up with TRBD1. Germline lookup yields CDR1 LNHDA and CDR2 SQIVND (reference sequence). The CDR3 consists of 16 residues. Losses at the gene ends were 4 bases for V and 8 bases for J; bases not matched to a gene: 11. The DNA for the CDR3 is TGTGCCAGTAGTACTATCGGACGGACAGGGGAAGAAAAACTGTTTTTT. It specifies CASSTIGRTGEEKLFF. The full variable domain, rest sourced from reference TRBV19 and TRBJ1-4, is DGGITQSPKYLFRKEGQNVTLSCEQNLNHDAMYWYRQDPGQGLRLIYYSQIVNDFQKGDIAEGYSVSREKKESFPLTVTSAQKNPTAFYLCASSTIGRTGEEKLFFGSGTQLSVL.

This sequence joins TRBV7-9 and TRBJ2-3; 9 bases are a match to TRBD2. The V and J ends lost 5 bases and 2 bases, in that order; junction bases with no gene match: 8. This CDR3 has 16 residues. The germline CDR1 and CDR2 sequences are SEHNR and FQNEAQ (reference sequence). The CDR3 region is CASSLLSSGITDTQYF. The CDR3 DNA reads as TGTGCCAGCAGCCTCCTCTCTAGCGGGATCACAGATACGCAGTATTTT.

The rearrangement uses TRBV5-4 and TRBJ2-5; 8 bases align to TRBD2. V lost 4 bases, J lost 1 base, and 6 bases stayed unmatched. Per the germline V gene, CDR1 is SGHNT and CDR2 is YYREEE (reference sequence). This CDR3 is 15 amino acids long. The CDR3 bases are TGTGCCAGCAGCCGAAGCGGGAGCGCCCAAGAGACCCAGTACTTC. Protein product: CASSRSGSAQETQYF. Full variable domain (outside the CDR3, taken from reference TRBV5-4 and TRBJ2-5): ETGVTQSPTHLIKTRGQQVTLRCSSQSGHNTVSWYQQALGQGPQFIFQYYREEENGRGNFPPRFSGLQFPNYSSELNVNALELDDSALYLCASSRSGSAQETQYFGPGTRLLVL.

This clone was detected once. The chain uses TRBV21-1 and TRBJ1-4; whether TRBD1, the table's D call, matches the DNA was not checked. TRBV21-1 is deemed a pseudogene. The CDR3 has 11 residues. Written as DNA, the CDR3 is TGTGCCAGCGACAGGAATGAAAAACTGTTTTTT. Encoded protein: CASDRNEKLFF.

The chain links TRBV5-1 to TRBJ1-1; TRBD1 is a possible D gene (5 bases). This CDR3 is 12 amino acids long. Deletions cut 2 bases from V and 6 bases from J, with 8 bases between. Germline CDR1 and CDR2: SGHRS and YFSETQ. CDR3 sequence: CASSFTGAEAFF. The CDR3, as DNA: TGCGCCAGCAGCTTTACAGGAGCTGAAGCTTTCTTT.

The rearrangement links TRBV5-8 to TRBJ2-1; maybe TRBD2 (6 bases). The CDR3 has 15 residues. Looked up from germline, CDR1 is SGHTS and CDR2 is YDEGEE. Trimming cost V 5 bases and J 6 bases, with 18 bases left between them. The DNA of the CDR3 is TGTGCCAGCAGGACCCGGGACTCATCAGCCAATGAGCAGTTCTTC. Amino acid sequence: CASRTRDSSANEQFF.

This chain uses TRBV29-1 with TRBJ1-1, with TRBD1 as a possible D gene (5 bases). CDR3 length: 13 amino acids. The V gene's germline CDR1 is SQVTM and CDR2 ANQGSEA. The V and J ends lost 7 bases and 3 bases respectively, with 15 bases between them. In DNA form, the CDR3 reads TGCAGCGCCCTTGTGGGGGGATACACTGAAGCTTTCTTT. It codes for CSALVGGYTEAFF.

This clone was recorded once. The V gene is TRBV7-2, the J gene TRBJ2-7, with D perhaps TRBD2 (5 bases). The germline V and J ends were trimmed by 3 bases and 0 bases, with 9 bases remaining between them. The CDR3 runs to 14 residues. Germline assignment: CDR1 SGHTA and CDR2 FQGNSA. The CDR3 DNA reads as TGTGCCAGCAGCTTCGGACTCGTCTCCTACGAGCAGTACTTC. Its translation is CASSFGLVSYEQYF. Full variable domain (missing parts from reference TRBV7-2 and TRBJ2-7): GAGVSQSPSNKVTEKGKDVELRCDPISGHTALYWYRQSLGQGLEFLIYFQGNSAPDKSGLPSDRFSAERTGGSVSTLTIQRTQQEDSAVYLCASSFGLVSYEQYFGPGTRLTVT.

V gene TRBV18 combines with J gene TRBJ2-3; D might be TRBD2 (5 bases). The V gene lost 7 bases and the J gene lost 0 bases, with 14 bases spanning the gap. The CDR3 length is 15 residues. Per germline, CDR1 KGHSH and CDR2 LQKENI. The CDR3 DNA reads as TGTGCCAGCTTGGCCCGAGGGCCGAGCACAGATACGCAGTATTTT. It encodes CASLARGPSTDTQYF.

CDR3 in DNA: TGTGCCAGCAGTGATCGTAACTCTGGAAACACCATATATTTT. Translation: CASSDRNSGNTIYF. This chain links TRBV2 with TRBJ1-3; D is unclear. This CDR3 is 14 amino acids long. Deletions cut 3 bases from V and 0 bases from J, with 6 bases between. Germline loops: CDR1 SNHLY, CDR2 FYNNEI.

J is TRBJ2-2 and V is TRBV5-1; a possible D gene is TRBD1 (5 bases). Trimming cost V 4 bases and J 4 bases, with 11 bases left between them. Germline V CDR1 and CDR2: SGHRS, YFSETQ. The CDR3 length is 14 residues. The CDR3 is CASSPDSSTGELFF. Here the CDR3 DNA reads TGCGCCAGCAGCCCCGACAGCTCCACCGGGGAGCTGTTTTTT.

The CDR3 nucleotides read TGTGCCAGCAGCTTTTCGGACAGGGGGTATAACGAGCAGTACTTC. Amino acid sequence: CASSFSDRGYNEQYF. The chain is built from TRBV5-4 and TRBJ2-7; 10 nucleotides line up with TRBD1. The V and J ends lost 2 bases and 5 bases, in that order; junction bases with no gene match: 7. This CDR3 comprises 15 residues. Per the germline V gene, CDR1 is SGHNT and CDR2 is YYREEE (reference sequence).

J is TRBJ2-7 and V is TRBV2; tentatively, D is TRBD2 (5 bases). V was shortened by 6 bases and J by 9 bases, with 24 bases between the two germline ends. Germline V gene data show CDR1 as SNHLY and CDR2 as FYNNEI. The CDR3 runs to 15 residues. CDR3 coding DNA: TGTGCCAGCAGCGCGACTCAACTACAAAACCGGGGGCAGTACTTC. Its translation is CASSATQLQNRGQYF.

The genes are TRBV18 and TRBJ1-1, with 10 bases matching TRBD1. Germline CDR1 KGHSH, CDR2 LQKENI. The CDR3 runs to 14 residues. With V trimmed by 6 bases and J by 5 bases, 6 bases remained unmatched. The CDR3 DNA is TGTGCCAGCTCCCGACAGGGGGCAGAGACTGAAGCTTTCTTT. It is translated as CASSRQGAETEAFF.

The chain joins TRBV4-1 to TRBJ1-4; tentatively, D is TRBD1 (5 bases). Trimming left V 1 base short and J 8 bases short, with 17 bases between. This CDR3 has 16 residues. CDR1 and CDR2 (germline): MGHRA, YSYEKL. CDR3 sequence reads: CASSQVGKGRNEKLFF. The CDR3, as DNA: TGCGCCAGCAGCCAAGTGGGTAAGGGGAGGAACGAAAAACTGTTTTTT.